This record concerns one T cell receptor beta chain sequence. What it recognizes is unknown. This specimen comes from a study of beta chain features in type 1 diabetes. Whole-study context: Patients and healthy donors were similar in age, gender and cell yields. Regarding the study as a whole: Reduced insertions and increased deletions marked VDJ junctions in type 1 diabetes patients. Moderately but significantly shorter TCRB CDR3s were found in Type 1 diabetes patients in all four CD4+ subsets. Comparison showed that naive, central memory and Treg TCRB repertoires appeared more similar among patients than among healthy donors.

This CDR3 spans 13 amino acids. V gave up 4 bases and J gave up 9 bases, with 14 bases separating them. CDR1 is SGHTA and CDR2 is FQGNSA in the germline V gene. Every isolated RNA sample was fully reverse transcribed, so sequencing captured expressed TCRB transcripts. Profiled with immunoSEQ multiplex PCR; TCRdb holds only in-frame clones, not every one. Of fewer than 70,000 clones listed, around 60% are singletons. The sample consisted of stem cell memory CD4+ T cells from blood. The rearrangement uses TRBV7-2 and TRBJ2-3; D may be TRBD2 (5 bases). This receptor was taken from a woman aged 30 to 39 with type 1 diabetes. DNA for the CDR3: TGTGCCAGCAGCTGGCTAGCCGCCGGGACGCAGTATTTT. It translates to CASSWLAAGTQYF.